The present entry profiles one T cell receptor (beta chain) with its context. Its target is not known. A 120-subject validation cohort, separate from the roughly 700-subject first cohort, supplied the donors. V lost 6 bases and J 8 bases, leaving 8 bases between the germline ends. CDR3 size: 11 residues. Germline CDR1 reads MNHEY; CDR2 reads SMNVEV (reference sequence). This sample is drawn from a study of cytomegalovirus exposure and HLA in healthy donors. Profiled with immunoSEQ multiplex PCR; TCRdb holds only in-frame clones, not every one. This sample has 220,000 or so clones, with 80% to 85% found just once. Points from the study as a whole: Rare TCR sequences dominated, though some public TCRs recurred in many donors.

Sequencing was performed on PBMCs. The sequence was obtained from a woman younger than 45 in good health and CMV-seropositive. V usage is TRBV27 and J usage is TRBJ2-1; D is possibly TRBD2 (5 bases). CDR3 coding DNA: TGTGCCAGCAGGGGAGTGGATGAGCAGTTCTTC. This sequence encodes CASRGVDEQFF.